Listed below are T cell receptor beta chains from one sample, sequenced in a study of blood T cell repertoires in COVID-19. The table came from immunoSEQ multiplex PCR; TCRdb's copy has only in-frame clones and leaves some out. The sample has roughly 26,000 clones, 88% seen once. The source material was peripheral blood. These receptor sequences come from a man between 70 and 80 years old with acute or convalescent COVID-19. CDR3s include the opening cysteine and the closing phenylalanine or tryptophan. Each record gives: V gene, clone size, D gene, J gene, CDR3 DNA, CDR3 protein. D genes are given only for firm matches. Clone sizes are given selectively: once, few, many, or a class where the clone is expanded.

TRBV5-6,once,TRBD1,TRBJ2-5,TGTGCCAGCAGCTCGTACTCCGGGACAGGGCTGGGCACCCAGTACTTC,CASSSYSGTGLGTQYF
TRBV5-8,-,TRBD2,TRBJ2-3,TGTGCCAGCAGCCCTGGACTAGCGGGAGGACGCACAGATACGCAGTATTTT,CASSPGLAGGRTDTQYF
TRBV18,-,-,TRBJ2-7,TGTGCCAGCTCACCTAGTACAGGGTCCAACGAGCAGTACTTC,CASSPSTGSNEQYF
TRBV3-1/TRBV3-2,-,-,TRBJ2-7,TGTGCCAGCAGCCAAGATGGGGCGGGAAGCCCCTACGAGCAGTACTTC,CASSQDGAGSPYEQYF
TRBV20-1,once,-,TRBJ2-7,TGCAGTGCTAGTAAGCAGGGAAGGCACTACGAGCAGTACTTC,CSASKQGRHYEQYF
TRBV5-1,-,TRBD1,TRBJ1-1,TGCGCCAGCAGCCAGGGGGGGAACACTGAAGCTTTCTTT,CASSQGGNTEAFF
TRBV5-4,-,-,TRBJ2-1,TGTGCCAGCAGCCTCGACCCCGGCGGCGAAGGTGAGCAGTTCTTC,CASSLDPGGEGEQFF
TRBV28,-,-,TRBJ2-1,TGTGCCAGCAGTCCCCATCTAAATGAGCAGTTCTTC,CASSPHLNEQFF
TRBV19,-,TRBD1,TRBJ1-5,TGTGCCAGTAGTATAGGACAGGGTGGAAAGCCCCAGCATTTT,CASSIGQGGKPQHF
TRBV28,-,TRBD1,TRBJ1-1,TGTGCCAGCAGCTCCCCCTGGACAGGTCACGAAGCTTTCTTT,CASSSPWTGHEAFF
TRBV6-1,-,TRBD1,TRBJ1-2,TGTGCCAGCAGTGAGACGGGACAGGGGGCCTTAGGCTACACCTTC,CASSETGQGALGYTF
TRBV5-1,-,-,TRBJ1-2,TGCGCCAGCAGCTCTGAAAATCGCGTCTATGGCTACACCTTC,CASSSENRVYGYTF
TRBV27,-,-,TRBJ1-5,TGTGCCAGCAGTTTAGACAGATACAATCAGCCCCAGCATTTT,CASSLDRYNQPQHF
TRBV21-1,-,-,TRBJ2-4,TGTGCCAGCAGCAAAGAGCCACTTCAGTACTTC,CASSKEPLQYF
TRBV20-1,-,-,TRBJ2-7,TGCAGTGCTAGTGAGACAGGGTCTAGCGGGCAACCCTACGAGCAGTACTTC,CSASETGSSGQPYEQYF
TRBV18,-,-,TRBJ2-1,TGTGCCAGCTCACCACAACTGAATTACAATGAGCAGTTCTTC,CASSPQLNYNEQFF
TRBV11-2,once,-,TRBJ1-1,TGTGCCAGCAGCCCGGCGGGTCGGGACACTGAAGCTTTCTTT,CASSPAGRDTEAFF
TRBV24-1,-,-,TRBJ1-2,TGTGCCACCAGTGATTTGCCAGGGGATGGCTACACCTTC,CATSDLPGDGYTF
TRBV28,-,TRBD2,TRBJ2-1,TGTGCCAGCACCCGATCAGGGCTAGCGGGAGGGAGTGAGCAGTTCTTC,CASTRSGLAGGSEQFF
TRBV20-1,-,-,TRBJ2-7,TGCAGTGCAGAGGTCTCCTACGAGCAGTACTTC,CSAEVSYEQYF
TRBV5-4,-,-,TRBJ2-5,TGTGCCAGCAGTCAAGGGGTCACCCAGTACTTC,CASSQGVTQYF
TRBV5-1,-,TRBD2,TRBJ2-1,TGCGCCAGCAGCTTGGCCGGGGGGACTTACAATGAGCAGTTCTTC,CASSLAGGTYNEQFF
TRBV5-1,-,-,TRBJ1-4,TGCGCCAGCAGCTTGATGTTCGGTGCAACTAATGAAAAACTGTTTTTT,CASSLMFGATNEKLFF
TRBV20-1,-,-,TRBJ2-7,TGCAGTGCTACGGGTCATTACGAGCAGTACTTC,CSATGHYEQYF
TRBV9,medium-sized,TRBD2,TRBJ2-5,TGTCCCCGCCGCGGCGGGGGGGGGCCCCAAGAGACCCAGTACTTC,CPRRGGGGPQETQYF
TRBV4-3,-,-,TRBJ1-5,TGCGCCAGCAGCCAAGGGAGAGGTCAGCCCCAGCATTTT,CASSQGRGQPQHF
TRBV11-3,-,TRBD2,TRBJ2-1,TGTGCCAGCAGCTCGGGACTAGCGGGCACCAATGAGCAGTTCTTC,CASSSGLAGTNEQFF
TRBV6-6,-,-,TRBJ1-6,TGTGCCAGCAGGAAGGATCCGGGACAAACAATTTCACCCCTCCACTTT,CASRKDPGQTISPLHF
TRBV7-2,-,-,TRBJ1-3,TGTGCCAGCAGCTTAACGCACAGGGAAGTGAGGGGAAACACCATATATTTT,CASSLTHREVRGNTIYF
TRBV4-3,-,-,TRBJ1-1,TGCGCCAGCAGCCAAGACCTGGGACAGAACACTGAAGCTTTCTTT,CASSQDLGQNTEAFF
TRBV28,-,-,TRBJ2-1,TGTGCCAGCCGCCCTAGCGACATACCCGCCTACAATGAGCAGTTCTTC,CASRPSDIPAYNEQFF
TRBV4-3,-,TRBD2,TRBJ2-1,TGCGCCAGCAGCCGTGGACTAGCGGTTAGTGAGCAGTTCTTC,CASSRGLAVSEQFF
TRBV18,-,-,TRBJ2-5,TGTGCCAGCTCACTGACACAGGGCCAAGAGACCCAGTACTTC,CASSLTQGQETQYF
TRBV4-1,-,TRBD1,TRBJ1-2,TGCGCCAGCAGCCAAGATGACAGGGTAGGGGGTTGGGGCTATGGCTACACCTTC,CASSQDDRVGGWGYGYTF
TRBV18,-,-,TRBJ2-5,TGTGCCAGCTCACCAGTCCCGGGACTTATCGGTGGGGAGACCCAGTACTTC,CASSPVPGLIGGETQYF
TRBV18,-,TRBD1,TRBJ1-3,TGTGCCAGCTCACCCGGACAGGGCGCGGGAAACACCATATATTTT,CASSPGQGAGNTIYF
TRBV21-1,few,-,TRBJ2-7,TGTGCCAGCAGCACCGGACAGGGACGTAACCCCTCCTACGAGCAGTACTTC,CASSTGQGRNPSYEQYF
TRBV5-1,few,TRBD1,TRBJ1-2,TGCGCCAGCAGCCCCGGGACAGGGGGCTTTGGCTACACCTTC,CASSPGTGGFGYTF
TRBV21-1,-,-,TRBJ1-5,TGTGCCAGCAGCTATTTGGCAGTCAATCAGCCCCAGCATTTT,CASSYLAVNQPQHF
TRBV4-3,-,-,TRBJ2-1,TGCGCCAGCAGCCAAGAACCCGTTGGCGGTAACTACAATGAGCAGTTCTTC,CASSQEPVGGNYNEQFF
TRBV7-3,-,-,TRBJ1-1,TGTGCCAGCAGCTTAGGGCAGAAGAACACTGAAGCTTTCTTT,CASSLGQKNTEAFF
TRBV19,-,TRBD2,TRBJ2-7,TGTGCCAGTAGTTCCCCCAGGGAGGGGCATTACGAGCAGTACTTC,CASSSPREGHYEQYF
TRBV3-1/TRBV3-2,once,-,TRBJ2-1,TGTGCCAGCAGCCAGCGGGACGGTAACAATGAGCAGTTCTTC,CASSQRDGNNEQFF
TRBV6-5,-,TRBD1,TRBJ2-7,TGTGCCAGCAGTCCGGGACAGGGGTCCTACGAGCAGTACTTC,CASSPGQGSYEQYF
TRBV5-8,-,-,TRBJ2-5,TGTGCCAGCAGCTCCTCGGACTATTTTTTAGAGACCCAGTACTTC,CASSSSDYFLETQYF
TRBV5-4,-,-,TRBJ1-3,TGTGCCAGCAGCTCTAGAACAGGTGGAAACACTATATATTTT,CASSSRTGGNTIYF
TRBV5-6,-,-,TRBJ2-1,TGTGCCAGCAGCTTGGAACGGTACAATGAGCAGTTCTTC,CASSLERYNEQFF
TRBV7-6,-,TRBD2,TRBJ2-3,TGTGCCAGCAGCCCCTTTGGCGGGAGCTCCGATACGCAGTATTTT,CASSPFGGSSDTQYF
TRBV24-1,-,-,TRBJ2-3,TGTGCCACCAGTGACCCGACTAGGGGAAGCACAGATACGCAGTATTTT,CATSDPTRGSTDTQYF
TRBV5-1,-,-,TRBJ1-3,TGCGCCAGCAGCCAAGATCCACAGGGCTCTGGAAACACCATATATTTT,CASSQDPQGSGNTIYF
TRBV7-3,-,-,TRBJ2-1,TGTGCCAGCAGCTTAGGGTCGGGTACGGATGAGCAGTTCTTC,CASSLGSGTDEQFF
TRBV5-1,-,TRBD2,TRBJ2-1,TGCGCCAGCAGCACACGATCCGGGACTAGCGGGAGCAATGAGCAGTTCTTC,CASSTRSGTSGSNEQFF
TRBV6-5,once,-,TRBJ1-4,TGTGCCAGCAAGAAAGGGGAGGCTAATGAAAAACTGTTTTTT,CASKKGEANEKLFF
TRBV4-1,-,TRBD2,TRBJ2-7,TGCGCCAGCAGCCCCATAGGGACTAGCGGGAACTACGAGCAGTACTTC,CASSPIGTSGNYEQYF
TRBV5-1,-,TRBD2,TRBJ2-1,TGCGCCAGCAGCCCGGAATCTAGCGGCCCACGCTACAATGAGCAGTTCTTC,CASSPESSGPRYNEQFF
TRBV9,few,TRBD1,TRBJ2-3,TGTGCCAGCAGTGCCGGGACAGGCCTGGGGAGTACGCAGTATTTT,CASSAGTGLGSTQYF
TRBV18,once,TRBD1,TRBJ2-2,TGTGCCAGCTCACCGATCCAGGGGGCGCGTGGGGAGCTGTTTTTT,CASSPIQGARGELFF
TRBV3-1/TRBV3-2,-,-,TRBJ2-1,TGTGCCAGCAGCTCCCGTCGCGATTACAATGAGCAGTTCTTC,CASSSRRDYNEQFF